The 5 T cell receptor beta chains below were found in one sample sequenced in a study of blood T cell repertoires in COVID-19. Generated by immunoSEQ multiplex PCR, the TCRdb table keeps only in-frame clones and is missing some. This table has fewer than 250,000 clones, approximately 80% appearing once. Specimen: peripheral blood. The receptors here all came from a woman older than 75 with COVID-19, enrolled during active disease.

This clone appeared once. The chain has TRBV7-9 and TRBJ1-2; possible D gene TRBD1, 6 bases. Germline-derived CDR1 and CDR2 are SEHNR and FQNEAQ (reference sequence). This CDR3 is 15 amino acids long. The V gene lost 3 bases and the J gene lost 8 bases, with 19 bases spanning the gap. The CDR3 here is CASSLPTRGSRGYTF. Here the CDR3 DNA reads TGTGCCAGCAGCTTGCCTACCAGGGGCTCGCGAGGCTACACCTTC.

This sequence joins TRBV19 and TRBJ1-4; unclear D gene. The germline V gene has CDR1 LNHDA and CDR2 SQIVND (reference sequence). The CDR3 runs 14 residues. Trimming shortened V by 6 bases and J by 2 bases, and 10 bases separated the two germline ends. The CDR3 here is CASRTTSTNEKLFF. CDR3 DNA: TGTGCCAGTAGGACGACAAGTACTAATGAAAAACTGTTTTTT.

This clone was recorded once. The V and J genes are TRBV7-2 and TRBJ2-5, with a possible D match to TRBD2 (5 bases). The CDR3 runs 11 residues. The V end lost 5 bases, the J end lost 13 bases, and 14 bases lay between the germline ends. Germline V CDR1 and CDR2: SGHTA, FQGNSA. The CDR3 region is CASSPPGNLYF. Here the CDR3 DNA reads TGTGCCAGCAGCCCGCCCGGGAACCTGTACTTC.

This clone has just a few counts. The chain links TRBV6-6 to TRBJ2-7; D is uncertain. The CDR3 runs to 12 residues. Germline CDR1 MNHNY, CDR2 SVGAGI (reference sequence). The germline V and J ends were trimmed by 6 bases and 1 base, with 7 bases remaining between them. CDR3 sequence reads: CASSLGSYEQYV. The DNA for the CDR3 is TGTGCCAGCAGCCTCGGGTCCTACGAGCAGTACGTC.

The rearrangement joins TRBV12-3 or TRBV12-4 to TRBJ1-1; TRBD1 agrees at 7 bases. The CDR3 spans 13 residues. With 5 bases clipped from V and 1 base from J, the junction kept 1 base outside the gene matches. CDR3 protein: CASSRTGNTEAFF. In DNA, the CDR3 is TGTGCCAGCAGTCGGACAGGGAACACTGAAGCTTTCTTT.